A selection of T cell receptor beta chains follows, all from one sample in a study of molecular identifiers for immune sequencing clone quantification. TCRdb re-analysed the PCR reads in MiXCR, keeping a single row per CDR3 protein. The data contain some 65,000 distinct CDR3 sequences, 18% of them singletons. Specimen: naive CD8+ T cells from blood, with Jurkat cell RNA spiked in. These receptors all come from a human donor in good health. Some libraries in this study had Jurkat cell RNA spiked in. Each CDR3 is given with its conserved first and last residue. D genes are given only for firm matches. The size of a clone is reported for some rows only, either as once, few or many, or as a class for expanded clones.

D	V	J	size	DNA	CDR3
NA	TRBV6-5	TRBJ2-2	NA	TGTGCCAGCAGTTACGGCGCAGGTACCGGGGAGCTGTTTTTT	CASSYGAGTGELFF
NA	TRBV9	TRBJ2-1	NA	TGTGCCAGCAGCGCTCACCTCAGGTATCCGTCCTACAATGAGCAGTTCTTC	CASSAHLRYPSYNEQFF
TRBD2	TRBV4-3	TRBJ2-7	NA	TGCGCCAGCAGCCAAGACTCGAGGGACTACGAGCGGTACTTC	CASSQDSRDYERYF
TRBD2	TRBV4-3	TRBJ2-3	many	TGCGCCAGCAGCCAAGATTTAAATCCGGTAGCGGGAGCGCGTTACACAGATACGCAGTATTTT	CASSQDLNPVAGARYTDTQYF
NA	TRBV19	TRBJ2-2	NA	TGTGCCAGTAGTGTAGTGGGGCTCGGGGAGCTGTTTTTT	CASSVVGLGELFF
NA	TRBV19	TRBJ1-1	many	TGTGCCAGTAGTGCCTGGAGCCGAACTGAAGCTTTCTTT	CASSAWSRTEAFF
TRBD1	TRBV5-4	TRBJ2-3	many	TGTGCCAGCAGCTTGAGGACAGGATGGGCTTCAGATACGCAGTATTTT	CASSLRTGWASDTQYF
TRBD2	TRBV7-8	TRBJ2-3	NA	TGTGCCAGCAGCTCCCTGGATGTCTGGCGGGAGGGCCTTATGGTGGGCACAGATACGCAGTATTTT	CASSSLDVWREGLMVGTDTQYF
NA	TRBV7-9	TRBJ1-5	many	TGTGCCAGCAGCGAACACGCCGGTACAGGGAATAGCAATCAGCCCCAGCATTTT	CASSEHAGTGNSNQPQHF
NA	TRBV2	TRBJ1-2	NA	TGTGCCAGCAGCCTAACCGGGGCAGTCAACTATGGCTACACCTTC	CASSLTGAVNYGYTF
NA	TRBV7-6	TRBJ2-1	many	TGTGCCAGCAGCAACCTCCGGGACTCCGGGAATGAGCAGTTCTTC	CASSNLRDSGNEQFF
NA	TRBV24-1	TRBJ1-2	NA	TGTGCCACCAGTGATTTTGACGGTGACTATGGCTACACCTTC	CATSDFDGDYGYTF
NA	TRBV23-1	TRBJ1-1	many	TGCGCCAGCAGGAGACAGGCCACTCAAGAAGACACTGAAGCTTTCTTT	CASRRQATQEDTEAFF
NA	TRBV7-9	TRBJ2-7	many	TGTGCCAGCAGCTTACCGGCGGGGGCGAGCTCCTACGAGCAGTACTTC	CASSLPAGASSYEQYF
NA	TRBV12-2	TRBJ2-5	NA	TGTGCAAGTCGCTCCAGAGGCGAGGCGGGAGAGACGGAGACCCAGTACTTC	CASRSRGEAGETETQYF
NA	TRBV6-2/TRBV6-3	TRBJ2-5	many	TGTGCCAGCAGTTACGGGGGGTATAAAGAGACCCAGTACTTC	CASSYGGYKETQYF
NA	TRBV5-4	TRBJ1-1	few	TGTGCCAGCAGCTTGGGCTTCGGACAGATTGGGACTGAAGCTTTCTTT	CASSLGFGQIGTEAFF
NA	TRBV19	TRBJ2-7	many	TGTGCCAGTAGTATAGATCAGGACAGTGTTTACTACGAGCAGTACTTC	CASSIDQDSVYYEQYF
NA	TRBV5-5	TRBJ2-7	NA	TGTGCCAGCAGCTATACCGGAGGGACTCTTTACGAGCAGTACTTC	CASSYTGGTLYEQYF
NA	TRBV29-1	TRBJ2-3	many	TGCAGCGTTGAAGGGTGGGAGGAAGTAGATACGCAGTATTTT	CSVEGWEEVDTQYF
NA	TRBV11-3	TRBJ2-1	NA	TGTGCCAGCAGCGGGGTGGGGCAGGATGAGCAGTTCTTC	CASSGVGQDEQFF
TRBD1	TRBV3-1	TRBJ1-6	few	TGTGCCAGCAGCCCACGGGACAGGTTTTATAATTCACCCCTCCACTTT	CASSPRDRFYNSPLHF
NA	TRBV12-3/TRBV12-4	TRBJ2-7	many	TGTGCCAGCGGGACAGGATTACCGCGGGAGGAGCAGTACTTC	CASGTGLPREEQYF
NA	TRBV9	TRBJ2-2	few	TGTGCCAGCAGCGCGGCGAACACCGGGGAGCTGTTTTTT	CASSAANTGELFF
TRBD1	TRBV11-2	TRBJ1-4	many	TGTGCCAGCAGCGACAGGGGCCGGGGGGATGAAAAACTGTTTTTT	CASSDRGRGDEKLFF
NA	TRBV15	TRBJ2-3	many	TGTGCCACCAGCAGAATGGAGGGCTCTAGCACAGATACGCAGTATTTT	CATSRMEGSSTDTQYF
TRBD2	TRBV20-1	TRBJ2-1	many	TGCAGTGCGAGGAGACCGGGACTAGCGGGAGCGTCCTACAATGAGCAGTTCTTC	CSARRPGLAGASYNEQFF